These 25 T cell receptor beta chains share one sample of origin, sequenced in a study of blood T cell repertoires in COVID-19. The repertoire was sequenced with immunoSEQ multiplex PCR; TCRdb's copy has only in-frame clones and lacks some. This table has approximately 150,000 clones, approximately 81% appearing once. What was sequenced was peripheral blood. The receptor source for this set is a human donor with acute or convalescent COVID-19. The donor label of this sample is uncertain.

The chain uses TRBV30 and TRBJ1-6; D might be TRBD1 (6 bases). The V gene lost 1 base and the J gene lost 5 bases, with 9 bases spanning the gap. Germline CDR1 and CDR2: GTSNPN and SVGIG (reference sequence). The CDR3 is 14 residues long. The CDR3: CAWSGGLDNSPLHF. CDR3 bases: TGTGCCTGGAGTGGGGGGCTTGATAATTCACCCCTCCACTTT.

This clone has a handful of counts. In DNA form, the CDR3 reads TGTGCCAGCAGCGCGTGGCAGGGTAAAGCTTTCTTT. Translated, it gives CASSAWQGKAFF. This chain uses TRBV5-6 with TRBJ1-1, with D maybe TRBD1 (5 bases). Germline V CDR1 and CDR2: SGHDT, YYEEEE. The length of the CDR3 is 12 residues. V gave up 4 bases and J gave up 9 bases, with 13 bases separating them.

The CDR3 nucleotides are TGTGCCAGCAGCCAAGATCGGTACAGCCAGCAAGAGACCCAGTACTTC. As protein: CASSQDRYSQQETQYF. V is TRBV4-2 and J is TRBJ2-5; D is unresolved. This CDR3 region has 16 residues. Germline lookup yields CDR1 LGHNA and CDR2 YNFKEQ. V shed 0 bases and J shed 2 bases, with 13 bases lying between them.

The chain links TRBV3-1 (or the pseudogene TRBV3-2) to TRBJ2-5, with 10 nucleotides matching TRBD1. CDR1 LGHDT and CDR2 YNNKEL come from the germline V gene (reference sequence). Losses at the gene ends were 4 bases for V and 4 bases for J; bases not matched to a gene: 6. CDR3 length equals 15 residues. The CDR3 here is CASSLSGTGAETQYF. Written as DNA, the CDR3 is TGTGCCAGCAGCCTCTCAGGGACAGGGGCAGAGACCCAGTACTTC.

In this sample, this clone turned up a few times. The V and J genes are TRBV7-2 and TRBJ1-5; TRBD1 is a possible D gene (5 bases). The CDR3 runs to 13 residues. The ends were cut back, 6 bases at V and 5 bases at J, with 11 bases in the middle. Germline CDR1 SGHTA, CDR2 FQGNSA. The CDR3 DNA is TGTGCCAGCAGTCTACGCAGGGATCAGCCCCAGCATTTT. Residues: CASSLRRDQPQHF.

This sequence joins TRBV29-1 and TRBJ2-3, with TRBD1 as a possible D gene (6 bases). The CDR3 loop spans 10 amino acids. Germline assignment: CDR1 SQVTM and CDR2 ANQGSEA. V lost 5 bases to trimming and J lost 11 bases, with 11 bases between them. The CDR3 reads CSVLRGMQYF. The CDR3 nucleotides read TGCAGCGTTCTCAGGGGCATGCAGTATTTT.

The V gene is TRBV3-1 (or the pseudogene TRBV3-2), the J gene TRBJ1-1; 9 nucleotides match TRBD1. The germline CDR1 and CDR2 sequences are LGHDT and YNNKEL (reference sequence). Losses at the gene ends were 4 bases for V and 4 bases for J; bases not matched to a gene: 7. The CDR3 has 15 amino acids. CDR3 amino acids: CASSLRTGVGTEAFF. CDR3 nucleotides: TGTGCCAGCAGCCTAAGGACAGGGGTTGGCACTGAAGCTTTCTTT.

V and J are TRBV27 and TRBJ2-5; 7 positions match TRBD2. With 4 bases clipped from V and 1 base from J, the junction kept 3 bases outside the gene matches. This CDR3 comprises 14 residues. CDR1 and CDR2 (germline): MNHEY, SMNVEV (reference sequence). The CDR3 is CASSSAGVQETQYF. DNA for the CDR3: TGTGCCAGCAGTTCCGCGGGGGTCCAAGAGACCCAGTACTTC.

The J gene is TRBJ1-1, the V gene TRBV6-5, with 7 bases that match TRBD1. In germline, CDR1 is MNHEY, CDR2 SVGAGI. The CDR3 runs 14 residues. Unmatched junction bases numbered 5, after V lost 6 bases and J lost 1 base. The CDR3 reads CASRRRQGNTEAFF. The CDR3, as DNA: TGTGCCAGCAGAAGAAGACAGGGGAACACTGAAGCTTTCTTT.

CDR3 nucleotide sequence: TGCAGTGCTACTGACAGGGTCCAAGCTTTCTTT. It yields the protein CSATDRVQAFF. This chain links TRBV20-1 with TRBJ1-1; the match to TRBD1 covers 7 bases. The CDR3 has 11 residues. Trimming cost V 4 bases and J 9 bases; bases outside gene matches: 5. CDR1 and CDR2 (germline): DFQATT, SNEGSKA (reference sequence).

This chain uses TRBV19 with TRBJ1-1, with D possibly matching TRBD1 (5 bases). CDR1 is LNHDA, CDR2 SQIVND, per germline (reference sequence). The V gene lost 5 bases and the J gene lost 3 bases, with 13 bases spanning the gap. There are 14 residues in the CDR3. The chain's CDR3 is CASSQAGRDTEAFF. CDR3 nucleotides: TGTGCCAGTAGTCAAGCAGGGCGCGACACTGAAGCTTTCTTT.

This sequence joins TRBV7-2 and TRBJ2-5, with 8 bases that match TRBD2. The germline V gene has CDR1 SGHTA and CDR2 FQGNSA. This CDR3 has 16 residues. The junction had 12 bases not matched to a gene; V was cut back by 5 bases and J by 4 bases. This CDR3 is CASSVPGAGGGETQYF. For the CDR3, the DNA is TGTGCCAGCAGCGTCCCGGGGGCGGGGGGTGGAGAGACCCAGTACTTC.

The rearrangement joins TRBV29-1 to TRBJ1-1; D uncertain. The length of the CDR3 is 12 residues. Germline lookup yields CDR1 SQVTM and CDR2 ANQGSEA. The ends were cut back, 2 bases at V and 9 bases at J, with 13 bases in the middle. The DNA for the CDR3 is TGCAGCGTTGAATCGGTAGCTCTCCAAGCTTTCTTT. Protein product: CSVESVALQAFF.

The V and J genes are TRBV15 and TRBJ1-2; D call uncertain. This CDR3 region has 14 residues. CDR1 is LNHNV and CDR2 is YYDKDF in the germline V gene (reference sequence). The germline V and J ends were trimmed by 0 bases and 1 base, with 6 bases remaining between them. The CDR3 spells CATSRDQVNYGYTF. The CDR3 DNA reads as TGTGCCACCAGCAGAGACCAGGTTAACTATGGCTACACCTTC.

The rearrangement uses TRBV28 and TRBJ1-2; D unclear. CDR1 and CDR2 (germline): MDHEN, SYDVKM. The CDR3 runs to 15 residues. Trimming removed 2 bases at V and 2 bases at J, with 12 bases between. The CDR3: CASSLPQERNYGYTF. CDR3 in DNA: TGTGCCAGCAGTTTACCCCAGGAACGGAACTATGGCTACACCTTC.

This chain joins TRBV7-9 and TRBJ2-7; D unresolved. The CDR3 is 16 amino acids. Germline V gene sequence: CDR1 SEHNR, CDR2 FQNEAQ (reference sequence). Trimming took off 6 bases at V and 4 bases at J, with 22 bases between the two ends. The DNA of the CDR3 is TGTGCCAGCAGTTCACTGGGTGGCGGTCCTCCTTACGAGCAGTACGTC. Encoded protein: CASSSLGGGPPYEQYV.

The chain carries TRBV6-2 or TRBV6-3 and TRBJ2-5, with D perhaps TRBD2 (7 bases). The CDR3 covers 17 residues. V gave up 3 bases and J gave up 1 base, with 18 bases separating them. CDR1 and CDR2 from the germline V gene are MNHEY and SVGEGT. CDR3 nucleotide sequence: TGTGCCAGCAGTTATTGGCGGGGGCAGACGTTCCAAGAGACCCAGTACTTC. Its translation: CASSYWRGQTFQETQYF.

This chain links TRBV7-3 with TRBJ1-2; 7 bases are shared with TRBD1. In germline, CDR1 is SGHTA, CDR2 FQGTGA. V trimming: 5 bases; J trimming: 3 bases; junction bases outside the gene matches: 9. This CDR3 is built from 15 residues. As DNA, the CDR3 is TGTGCCAGCAGCGCACAGGGGACGGTTGACTATGGCTACACCTTC. It yields the protein CASSAQGTVDYGYTF.

The J gene is TRBJ1-5, the V gene TRBV28; no clear D gene. Germline CDR1 reads MDHEN; CDR2 reads SYDVKM. There are 14 residues in the CDR3. The V and J ends lost 3 bases and 7 bases respectively, with 13 bases between them. CDR3 sequence: CASSFARARQPQHF. CDR3 sequence (DNA): TGTGCCAGCAGTTTTGCGAGGGCAAGACAGCCCCAGCATTTT.

The rearrangement uses TRBV7-2 and TRBJ2-2; D is possibly TRBD1 (6 bases). The CDR3 loop spans 11 amino acids. Looked up from germline, CDR1 is SGHTA and CDR2 is FQGNSA. V gave up 8 bases and J gave up 7 bases, with 8 bases separating them. CDR3 nucleotides: TGTGCCAGCTTCAGGGGCGGGGAGCTGTTTTTT. It yields the protein CASFRGGELFF.

The rearrangement joins TRBV7-2 to TRBJ2-2; D unclear. CDR3 length: 15 residues. Trimming stripped 5 bases from V and 1 base from J, with 11 bases between. CDR1 and CDR2 (germline): SGHTA, FQGNSA. For the CDR3, the DNA is TGTGCCAGCAGCCCCCTGCCAGGGAACACCGGGGAGCTGTTTTTT. This encodes CASSPLPGNTGELFF.

The V gene is TRBV24-1, the J gene TRBJ1-2; D is unresolved. The germline V and J ends were trimmed by 7 bases and 0 bases, with 17 bases remaining between them. Germline CDR1 reads KGHDR; CDR2 reads SFDVKD. The CDR3 loop spans 16 amino acids. This CDR3 reads CATSPRTDAANYGYTF. CDR3 DNA sequence: TGTGCCACCAGCCCACGAACAGACGCCGCTAACTATGGCTACACCTTC.

This chain joins TRBV6-5 and TRBJ1-5, with D maybe TRBD1 (6 bases). Per germline, CDR1 MNHEY and CDR2 SVGAGI. V was clipped by 6 bases and J by 7 bases, with 13 bases between them. The CDR3 totals 13 residues. CDR3 sequence reads: CASRDSHRQPQHF. Written as DNA, the CDR3 is TGTGCCAGCAGGGACAGCCATCGACAGCCCCAGCATTTT.

The rearrangement joins TRBV10-3 to TRBJ1-5, with 8 bases fitting TRBD1. Germline V lookup: CDR1 ENHRY, CDR2 SYGVKD. This CDR3 region has 14 residues. V gave up 6 bases and J gave up 6 bases; unmatched junction bases: 7. CDR3 bases: TGTGCCATCAGCGCGGACAGGGAAGGTCAGCCCCAGCATTTT. Translation gives CAISADREGQPQHF.

The rearrangement joins TRBV10-3 to TRBJ2-7; no firm D call. The V gene's germline CDR1 is ENHRY and CDR2 SYGVKD. V gave up 0 bases and J gave up 3 bases, with 6 bases separating them. The CDR3 consists of 13 residues. The CDR3 DNA sequence: TGTGCCATCAGTGAGTCTGGCCGCTACGAGCAGTACGTC. Encoded protein: CAISESGRYEQYV.